Detailed here is one T cell receptor beta chain. Its antigen is currently unknown. This entry belongs to a study of cytomegalovirus exposure and HLA in healthy donors. Among the donors, all were healthy bone marrow donors. Study observations and caveats: HLA alleles showed associations with fewer than 20,000 TCR beta sequences in a later analysis, at a 0.05 false discovery rate. The study put 150 to 200 TCR beta chains on its list as cytomegalovirus-associated. In the analysis, some V segments, TRBV6-2 and TRBV6-3 included, were excluded as indistinguishable.

V lost 2 bases to trimming and J lost 2 bases, with 18 bases between them. This CDR3 spans 17 amino acids. CDR1 and CDR2 from the germline V gene are SNHLY and FYNNEI. Both 60 Vbeta primers and 13 Jbeta primers went into the PCR. The protocol was immunoSEQ multiplex PCR, while the TCRdb copy is restricted to in-frame clones and leaves out a portion. The table includes about 82,000 clones, 65% to 85% detected once. What was sequenced was PBMCs. J is TRBJ2-5 and V is TRBV2; a weak D match, TRBD2 (6 bases). The TCR sequence derives from a man over 45 in good health and CMV-seronegative. CDR3 in DNA: TGTGCCAGCAGTGAATACCGAGCCGGGCGGGGTCAAGAGACCCAGTACTTC. Residues: CASSEYRAGRGQETQYF. The complete variable domain, with remaining parts taken from reference TRBV2 and TRBJ2-5, reads EPEVTQTPSHQVTQMGQEVILRCVPISNHLYFYWYRQILGQKVEFLVSFYNNEISEKSEIFDDQFSVERPDGSNFTLKIRSTKLEDSAMYFCASSEYRAGRGQETQYFGPGTRLLVL.